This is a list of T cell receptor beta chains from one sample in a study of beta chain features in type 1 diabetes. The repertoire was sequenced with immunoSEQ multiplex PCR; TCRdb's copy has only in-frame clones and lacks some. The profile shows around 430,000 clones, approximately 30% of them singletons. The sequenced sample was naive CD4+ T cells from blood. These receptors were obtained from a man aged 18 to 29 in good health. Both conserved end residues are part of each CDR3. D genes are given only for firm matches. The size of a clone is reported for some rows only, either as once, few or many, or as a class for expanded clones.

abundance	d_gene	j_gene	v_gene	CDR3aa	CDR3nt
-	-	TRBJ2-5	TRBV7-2	CASSIRETQYF	TGTGCCAGCAGTATTCGGGAGACCCAGTACTTC
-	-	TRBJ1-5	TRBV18	CASSPPGSEAQHF	TGTGCCAGCTCCCCCCCGGGATCGGAGGCCCAGCATTTT
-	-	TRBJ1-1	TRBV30	CAWSVRGGASTEAFF	TGTGCCTGGAGTGTACGTGGGGGCGCGAGCACTGAAGCTTTCTTT
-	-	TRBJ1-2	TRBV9	CASTVRVSNYGYTF	TGTGCCAGCACCGTAAGGGTGTCTAACTATGGCTACACCTTC
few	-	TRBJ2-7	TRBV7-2	CASSLAGETYEQYF	TGTGCCAGCAGCTTAGCGGGAGAGACCTACGAGCAGTACTTC
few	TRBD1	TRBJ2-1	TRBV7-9	CASSLTGAYNEQFF	TGTGCCAGCAGCTTAACAGGGGCCTACAATGAGCAGTTCTTC
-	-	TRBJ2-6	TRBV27	CASSRGTGSGGANVLTF	TGTGCCAGCAGTAGAGGGACGGGCTCCGGTGGGGCCAACGTCCTGACTTTC
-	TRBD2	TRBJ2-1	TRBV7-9	CASSPHRLAGGSNEQFF	TGTGCCAGCAGCCCTCACCGACTAGCGGGAGGCAGCAATGAGCAGTTCTTC
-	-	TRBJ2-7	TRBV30	CAWTSLGASSYEQYF	TGTGCCTGGACCTCTTTAGGGGCGAGCTCCTACGAGCAGTACTTC
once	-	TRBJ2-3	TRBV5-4	CASSLDFGGGTDTQYF	TGTGCCAGCAGCTTGGATTTCGGAGGGGGCACAGATACGCAGTATTTT
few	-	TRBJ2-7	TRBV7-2	CASSPGLGEQYF	TGTGCCAGCAGCCCAGGCCTGGGCGAGCAGTACTTC
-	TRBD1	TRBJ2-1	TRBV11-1	CASSQGGQVYNEQFF	TGTGCCAGCAGCCAAGGGGGACAGGTGTACAATGAGCAGTTCTTC
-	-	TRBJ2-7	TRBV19	CASSSWTFLGNEQYF	TGTGCCAGTAGTTCTTGGACTTTCCTGGGGAACGAGCAGTACTTC
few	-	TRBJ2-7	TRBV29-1	CSVGWAYEQYF	TGCAGCGTAGGATGGGCCTACGAGCAGTACTTC
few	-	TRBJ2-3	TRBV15	CATSRDLGGDTQYF	TGTGCCACCAGCAGAGATCTTGGGGGAGATACGCAGTATTTT
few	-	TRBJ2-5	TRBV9	CASSERQAQETQYF	TGTGCCAGCAGCGAGCGACAGGCTCAGGAGACCCAGTACTTC
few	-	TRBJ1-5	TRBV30	CAWSRDRSNQPQHF	TGTGCCTGGAGTAGGGACCGTAGCAATCAGCCCCAGCATTTT
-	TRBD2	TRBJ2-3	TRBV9	CASSVTSGSPDTQYF	TGTGCCAGCAGCGTGACTAGCGGGAGCCCAGATACGCAGTATTTT
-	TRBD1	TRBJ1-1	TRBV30	CAWSGDRNTEAFF	TGTGCCTGGAGTGGGGACAGAAACACTGAAGCTTTCTTT
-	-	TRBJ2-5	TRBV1	CTSSQDGVETQYF	TGCACCAGCAGCCAAGATGGGGTAGAGACCCAGTACTTC
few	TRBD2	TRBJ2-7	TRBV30	CAWGTGSGNTYEQYF	TGTGCCTGGGGGACGGGGAGCGGGAATACCTACGAGCAGTACTTC
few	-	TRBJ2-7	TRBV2	CASSEGSYEQYF	TGTGCCAGCAGTGAAGGGTCCTACGAGCAGTACTTC
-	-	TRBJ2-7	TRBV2	CASRAPGAYEQYF	TGTGCCAGCAGGGCCCCAGGGGCCTACGAGCAGTACTTC
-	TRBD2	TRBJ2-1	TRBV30	CAWSVPRAGGQLNEQFF	TGTGCCTGGAGTGTACCAAGAGCGGGAGGGCAATTGAATGAGCAGTTCTTC
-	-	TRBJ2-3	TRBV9	CASSARGTRTDTQYF	TGTGCCAGCAGCGCCCGCGGGACTCGCACAGATACGCAGTATTTT
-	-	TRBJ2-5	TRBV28	CATALGRQETQYF	TGTGCCACCGCGTTGGGGCGGCAAGAGACCCAGTACTTC
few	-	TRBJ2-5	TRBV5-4	CASSLGRFQETQYF	TGTGCCAGCAGCCTGGGGCGGTTCCAAGAGACCCAGTACTTC
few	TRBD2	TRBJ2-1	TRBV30	CAYHYPQLAGPYNEQFF	TGTGCCTACCATTACCCCCAACTAGCGGGGCCTTACAATGAGCAGTTCTTC
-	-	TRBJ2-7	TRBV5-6	CASSDYYEQYF	TGTGCCAGCAGCGACTACTACGAGCAGTACTTC
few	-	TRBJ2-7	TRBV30	CAWSELGAGEQYF	TGTGCCTGGAGCGAACTGGGGGCGGGCGAGCAGTACTTC
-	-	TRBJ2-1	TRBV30	CAWSVLRSYNEQFF	TGTGCCTGGAGTGTACTGAGGTCCTACAATGAGCAGTTCTTC
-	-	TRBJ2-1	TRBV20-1	CSASDPNEQFF	TGCAGTGCTAGTGATCCCAATGAGCAGTTCTTC
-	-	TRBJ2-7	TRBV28	CASRTGIGLVYEQYF	TGTGCCAGCAGAACAGGGATAGGCCTTGTCTACGAGCAGTACTTC
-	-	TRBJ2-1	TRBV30	CASRKGRSYNEQFF	TGTGCCTCAAGAAAGGGACGCAGCTACAATGAGCAGTTCTTC
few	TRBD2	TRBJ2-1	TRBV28	CASSSPGLGNEQFF	TGTGCCAGCAGTTCCCCGGGACTAGGGAATGAGCAGTTCTTC
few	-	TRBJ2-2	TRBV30	CAWSVLWGSTGELFF	TGTGCCTGGAGTGTACTTTGGGGGAGCACCGGGGAGCTGTTTTTT
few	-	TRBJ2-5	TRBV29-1	CSVGNLGETQYF	TGCAGCGTTGGGAACCTCGGGGAGACCCAGTACTTC
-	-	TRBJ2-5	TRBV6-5	CASSYGETQYF	TGTGCCAGCAGTTATGGGGAGACCCAGTACTTC
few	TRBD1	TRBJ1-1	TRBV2	CASSPQGVSTEAFF	TGTGCCAGCAGTCCTCAGGGGGTGAGCACTGAAGCTTTCTTT
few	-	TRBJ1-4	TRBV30	CAWTGPTNEKLFF	TGTGCCTGGACTGGGCCAACTAATGAAAAACTGTTTTTT
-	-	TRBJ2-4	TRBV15	CATSRIGQTHYQNIQYF	TGTGCCACCAGCAGAATAGGACAGACCCATTACCAAAACATTCAGTACTTC
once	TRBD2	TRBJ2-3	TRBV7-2	CASSLGSSGGDTQYF	TGTGCCAGCAGCTTAGGGTCTAGCGGAGGGGATACGCAGTATTTT
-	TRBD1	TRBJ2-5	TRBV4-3	CASSYDRVGETQYF	TGCGCCAGCAGCTATGACAGGGTCGGAGAGACCCAGTACTTC
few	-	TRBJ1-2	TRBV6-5	CASSFGVGYTF	TGTGCCAGCAGTTTTGGGGTTGGCTACACCTTC
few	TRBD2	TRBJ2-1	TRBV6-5	CASSPREGHEQFF	TGTGCCAGCAGCCCACGGGAGGGGCATGAGCAGTTCTTC
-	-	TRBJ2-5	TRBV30	CAGVGSPFQETQYF	TGTGCCGGCGTGGGCAGCCCCTTCCAAGAGACCCAGTACTTC
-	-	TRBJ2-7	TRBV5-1	CASSPDGSSNEQYF	TGCGCCAGCAGCCCTGACGGGAGTTCCAACGAGCAGTACTTC
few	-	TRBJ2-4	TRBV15	CATSRGGAGGAVDIQYF	TGTGCCACCAGCAGGGGAGGGGCTGGGGGCGCGGTGGACATTCAGTACTTC
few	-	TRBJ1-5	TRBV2	CASRAARWQPQHF	TGTGCCAGCAGGGCAGCACGCTGGCAGCCCCAGCATTTT
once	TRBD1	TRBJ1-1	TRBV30	CAWRGTGLITEAFF	TGTGCCTGGAGGGGGACAGGGTTAATCACTGAAGCTTTCTTT
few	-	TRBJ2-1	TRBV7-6	CASSLDAGFSYNEQFF	TGTGCCAGCAGCTTAGACGCTGGGTTCTCCTACAATGAGCAGTTCTTC
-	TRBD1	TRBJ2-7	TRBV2	CASSEQGATYEQYF	TGTGCCAGCAGTGAACAGGGGGCTACCTACGAGCAGTACTTC
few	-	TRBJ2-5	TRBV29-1	CSVGGRPQETQYF	TGCAGCGTTGGGGGACGGCCCCAAGAGACCCAGTACTTC
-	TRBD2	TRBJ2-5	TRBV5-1	CASSPSTSGSLETQYF	TGCGCCAGCAGCCCCTCGACTAGCGGGAGTCTCGAGACCCAGTACTTC
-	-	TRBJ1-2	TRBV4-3	CASSHTGFNYGYTF	TGCGCCAGCAGCCATACAGGATTTAACTATGGCTACACCTTC
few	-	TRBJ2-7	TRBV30	CAWSDGPLYEQYF	TGTGCCTGGAGTGACGGGCCACTCTACGAGCAGTACTTC
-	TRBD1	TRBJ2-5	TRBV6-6	CASRFSGGWETQYF	TGTGCCAGCAGGTTCTCAGGGGGCTGGGAGACCCAGTACTTC